These 2 T cell receptor beta chains came from one sample sequenced in a study of blood T cell repertoires in COVID-19. TCRdb's table, derived via immunoSEQ multiplex PCR, lists solely in-frame clones and lacks some. The sample includes 150,000 to 200,000 clones, about 83% of them seen just once. Material for sequencing was peripheral blood. The receptors come from a human donor in a cohort sampled during active COVID-19.

This clone has just one count. The CDR3 coding sequence is TGCGCCAGCAGTCGAAGACTAGTAAGGCTACAAGAGACCCAGTACTTC. This codes for CASSRRLVRLQETQYF. The chain employs TRBV4-1 and TRBJ2-5; TRBD2 might be the D (6 bases). The CDR3 is 16 amino acids. The V end was cut by 6 bases, the J end by 2 bases, with 19 bases between. CDR1 MGHRA and CDR2 YSYEKL come from the germline V gene.

The chain employs TRBV7-2 and TRBJ2-7; 8 bases map to TRBD1. The CDR3 is 12 residues long. Germline lookup yields CDR1 SGHTA and CDR2 FQGNSA. The V segment lost 5 bases and the J segment 6 bases; nucleotides outside the gene matches: 3. The CDR3 coding sequence is TGTGCCAGCAGCCGACAGGGGAGCGAGCAGTACTTC. Amino acid sequence: CASSRQGSEQYF.